The subject of this entry is one TCR beta chain. This record belongs to a study of blood T cell repertoires in COVID-19. Study-level background: Samples representing acute and convalescent COVID-19 were sourced from the United States, Italy and Spain.

Assay used: immunoSEQ multiplex PCR; TCRdb lists only in-frame clones, some missing. This sample has around 300,000 clones, with 86% found just once. CDR1 is MNHEY, CDR2 SMNVEV, per germline (reference sequence). The V end was cut by 1 base, the J end by 8 bases, with 12 bases between. The CDR3 covers 15 residues. Input material: peripheral blood. This receptor was identified in a woman in her 30s with active or convalescent COVID-19. The chain employs TRBV27 and TRBJ1-6; D is undetermined. The CDR3 sequence: CASSLYFRQDSPLHF. DNA of the CDR3: TGTGCCAGCAGTTTATATTTTCGGCAGGATTCACCCCTCCACTTT.